Listed below are T cell receptor beta chains from one sample, sequenced in a study of cytotoxic CD8 clonotypes in ibrutinib-treated CLL. Only in-frame clones appear in the TCRdb table, and some are missing; sequencing was by immunoSEQ multiplex PCR. The table has about 36,000 clones, over 55% seen once. Sequencing was performed on PBMCs, taken at disease progression, from a patient treated with ibrutinib. These receptor sequences come from a human donor with chronic lymphocytic leukemia. Each CDR3 is given with its conserved first and last residue. A D gene is named only where the DNA matches it firmly. The size entry is marked missing in some rows and otherwise reads once, few, many or a size class.

D gene	clone size	CDR3 length	V gene	J gene	CDR3 DNA	CDR3 protein
NA	NA	15	TRBV18	TRBJ1-1	TGTGCCAGCTCACCAAACCGGGCCTTTGACACTGAAGCTTTCTTT	CASSPNRAFDTEAFF
NA	medium-sized	13	TRBV5-1	TRBJ1-6	TGCGCCACGGCGGACAGCCCCAATTCACCCCTCCACTTT	CATADSPNSPLHF
TRBD2	NA	17	TRBV5-1	TRBJ2-1	TGCGCCAGCAGCTTGGCCGGGACTAGCGGGGGGTGGGATGAGCAGTTCTTC	CASSLAGTSGGWDEQFF
NA	NA	13	TRBV5-4	TRBJ1-3	TGTGCCAGCAGCATGGCCTCTGGAAACACCATATATTTT	CASSMASGNTIYF
NA	NA	16	TRBV27	TRBJ1-2	TGTGCCAGCAGTTTATCGTGGCAGGGGCGCGGCTATGGCTACACCTTC	CASSLSWQGRGYGYTF
TRBD1	NA	14	TRBV6-5	TRBJ2-4	TGTGCCAGCGCTACAGGGGGCAGGGAAAACATTCAGTACTTC	CASATGGRENIQYF
NA	NA	16	TRBV5-6	TRBJ1-6	TGTGCCAGCAGCCAGGATAAGGGCTCCTATAATTCACCCCTCCACTTT	CASSQDKGSYNSPLHF
NA	many	13	TRBV21-1	TRBJ1-1	TGTGCCAGCGACAATGGGGAAGACACTGAAGCTTTCTTT	CASDNGEDTEAFF
NA	few	15	TRBV6-1	TRBJ1-2	TGTGCCAGCAGTGAACGCGCGACTCCCGTCTATGGCTACACCTTC	CASSERATPVYGYTF
TRBD1	NA	16	TRBV19	TRBJ1-1	TGTGCCAGTAGTTATCGACAGGGGTTTATGAACACTGAAGCTTTCTTT	CASSYRQGFMNTEAFF
TRBD1	NA	16	TRBV5-1	TRBJ2-7	TGCGCCAGCAGCCCAACCCTCCGGGACAGGGGGAGCGAGCAGTACTTC	CASSPTLRDRGSEQYF
TRBD1	NA	15	TRBV28	TRBJ2-3	TGTGCCAGCAGTAGACAGGGGGCGGGGGCAGATACGCAGTATTTT	CASSRQGAGADTQYF
NA	NA	11	TRBV5-1	TRBJ2-7	TGCGCCAGCATGTTCAGGAGCGAGCAGTACTTC	CASMFRSEQYF
NA	NA	14	TRBV5-4	TRBJ2-3	TGTGCCAGCAGCTTGGGGGCCGCCACAGATACGCAGTATTTT	CASSLGAATDTQYF
NA	NA	12	TRBV14	TRBJ1-6	TGTGCCAGCAGCCACTGGAATTCACCCCTCCACTTT	CASSHWNSPLHF
TRBD2	NA	15	TRBV10-1	TRBJ2-2	TGCGCCAGCAGTGGAGAACTAGCGGGCACCGGGGAGCTGTTTTTT	CASSGELAGTGELFF
TRBD2	NA	14	TRBV5-6	TRBJ2-5	TGTGCCAGCAGCGCGGGGGGACTACAAGAGACCCAGTACTTC	CASSAGGLQETQYF
TRBD2	NA	16	TRBV5-1	TRBJ2-5	TGCGCCAGCAGTATATCCCCTAGCGGGGGAGGAGAGACCCAGTACTTC	CASSISPSGGGETQYF
TRBD1	NA	15	TRBV7-2	TRBJ1-3	TGTGCCAGCAGTATGAGGGACAGCCGTGGAAACACCATATATTTT	CASSMRDSRGNTIYF
TRBD2	once	15	TRBV19	TRBJ2-1	TGTGCCAGTAGTACGACTAGCGGGGGGGCAAATGAGCAGTTCTTC	CASSTTSGGANEQFF
NA	NA	17	TRBV27	TRBJ2-2	TGTGCCAGCAGTTTATCCCCCAGGGCGGGGCCCACCGGGGAGCTGTTTTTT	CASSLSPRAGPTGELFF
TRBD1	NA	12	TRBV7-9	TRBJ2-5	TGTGCCAGCAGCCGAGACACAGGGGGGTCTTACTTC	CASSRDTGGSYF
NA	few	11	TRBV20-1	TRBJ2-5	TGCAGTGCTATGTACCTAGAGACCCAGTACTTC	CSAMYLETQYF
NA	once	16	TRBV19	TRBJ1-2	TGTGCCAGTAGTATGGGCGCGGCGACCCAGCCCTATGGCTACACCTTC	CASSMGAATQPYGYTF
TRBD2	NA	16	TRBV5-5	TRBJ2-7	TGTGCCAGCAGCCGTGACGCTAGCGGGAGGATTTACGAGCAGTACTTC	CASSRDASGRIYEQYF
NA	NA	8	TRBV4-1	TRBJ2-3	TGCGCCGCAGATACGCAGTATTTT	CAADTQYF
NA	NA	13	TRBV15	TRBJ2-1	TGTGCCACCAGCAGAGATCGAGGCAATGAGCAGTTCTTC	CATSRDRGNEQFF
TRBD1	NA	16	TRBV28	TRBJ1-5	TGTGCCAGCAGTTTGGCCTACAGGGGGATCAATCAGCCCCAGCATTTT	CASSLAYRGINQPQHF
NA	NA	14	TRBV5-6	TRBJ1-1	TGTGCCAGCAGCTTGGTGGGTGGAGCCACTGAAGCTTTCTTT	CASSLVGGATEAFF
TRBD1	NA	15	TRBV15	TRBJ2-2	TGTGCCACCAGCGGGCAGGGGGCGGTCACCGGGGAGCTGTTTTTT	CATSGQGAVTGELFF
NA	NA	14	TRBV5-8	TRBJ2-7	TGTGCCAGCAGCCCCCCGGCGGTCTACTACGAGCAGTACTTC	CASSPPAVYYEQYF
NA	NA	13	TRBV19	TRBJ1-2	TGTGCCAGTAGTAGTGGGGTGTACCATGGCTACACCTTC	CASSSGVYHGYTF
NA	NA	16	TRBV25-1	TRBJ2-7	TGTGCCAGCAGTGAATGGGGGAAGGGACAATCCTACGAGCAGTACTTC	CASSEWGKGQSYEQYF
NA	NA	15	TRBV9	TRBJ2-5	TGTGCCAGCAGCCCCCGGACAGCCAACGCGGAGACCCAGTACTTC	CASSPRTANAETQYF
TRBD1	NA	16	TRBV5-5	TRBJ1-5	TGTGCCAGCAGCTTGGAGGCAGGGGGCGGGTATCAGCCCCAGCATTTT	CASSLEAGGGYQPQHF
NA	NA	11	TRBV20-1	TRBJ1-5	TGCAGTGCTAGGTACCAATGGGGACAGCATTTT	CSARYQWGQHF
NA	NA	15	TRBV2	TRBJ2-2	TGTGCCAGCAGCCGCCAAGGGCCCCGTGCCGGGGAGCTGTTTTTT	CASSRQGPRAGELFF
NA	few	14	TRBV5-6	TRBJ1-5	TGTGCCAGCAGCCTGAGGACGAAAGCTCAGCCCCAGCATTTT	CASSLRTKAQPQHF
NA	few	14	TRBV19	TRBJ2-2	TGTGCCAGTGAGACAGGTGCGAACACCGGGGAGCTGTTTTTT	CASETGANTGELFF
TRBD2	NA	15	TRBV9	TRBJ2-2	TGTGCCAGCAGCCGTACTAGCGGGGGGCCCGGGGAGCTGTTTTTT	CASSRTSGGPGELFF
NA	NA	13	TRBV9	TRBJ2-1	TGTGCCAGCAGCGTGGGCTCCTACAATGAGCAGTTCTTC	CASSVGSYNEQFF
NA	NA	15	TRBV6-1	TRBJ1-5	TGTGCCAGCACCGGAGTGAAGACAATGAATCAGCCCCAGCATTTT	CASTGVKTMNQPQHF
NA	NA	15	TRBV6-1	TRBJ1-6	TGTGCCAGCAGGCACACAAGCTCCTATAATTCACCCCTCCACTTT	CASRHTSSYNSPLHF
TRBD2	NA	20	TRBV4-2	TRBJ2-1	TGTGCCAGCAGCCAAGATATCACTAGCGGGGGGCTGAGCTCCTACAATGAGCAGTTCTTC	CASSQDITSGGLSSYNEQFF
NA	NA	16	TRBV5-1	TRBJ1-3	TGCGCCAGCAGCTTGTCAGGATCCATCTCTGGAAACACCATATATTTT	CASSLSGSISGNTIYF